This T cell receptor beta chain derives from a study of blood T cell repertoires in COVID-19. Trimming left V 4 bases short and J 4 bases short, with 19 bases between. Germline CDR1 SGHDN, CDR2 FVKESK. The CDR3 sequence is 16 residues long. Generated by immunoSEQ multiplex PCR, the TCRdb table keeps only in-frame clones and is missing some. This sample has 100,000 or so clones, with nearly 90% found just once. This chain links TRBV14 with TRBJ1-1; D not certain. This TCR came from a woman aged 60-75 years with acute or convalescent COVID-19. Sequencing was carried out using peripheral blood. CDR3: CASSPLGRVASTEAFF. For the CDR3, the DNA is TGTGCCAGCAGCCCCTTAGGAAGGGTAGCGAGCACTGAAGCTTTCTTT.